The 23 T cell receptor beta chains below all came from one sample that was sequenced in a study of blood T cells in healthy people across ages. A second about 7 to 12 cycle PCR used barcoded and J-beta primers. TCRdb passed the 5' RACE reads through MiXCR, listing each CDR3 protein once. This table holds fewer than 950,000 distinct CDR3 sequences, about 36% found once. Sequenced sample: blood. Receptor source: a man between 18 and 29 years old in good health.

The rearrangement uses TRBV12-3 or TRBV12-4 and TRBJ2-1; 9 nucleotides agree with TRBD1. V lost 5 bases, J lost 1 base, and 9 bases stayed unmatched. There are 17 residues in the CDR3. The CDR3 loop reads CASSPGTGWKSYNEQFF. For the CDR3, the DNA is TGTGCCAGCAGTCCGGGGACAGGGTGGAAGTCCTACAATGAGCAGTTCTTC.

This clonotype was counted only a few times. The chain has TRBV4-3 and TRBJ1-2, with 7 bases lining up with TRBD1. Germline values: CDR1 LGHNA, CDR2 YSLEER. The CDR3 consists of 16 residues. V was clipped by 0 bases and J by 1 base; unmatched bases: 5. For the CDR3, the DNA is TGCGCCAGCAGCCAAGATAGGACAGGAATTAACTATGGCTACACCTTC. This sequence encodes CASSQDRTGINYGYTF.

As DNA, the CDR3 is TGTGCCAGCAGCTTCGCCCCCGAACTCGGGACAGGAAAGTACAATGAGCAGTTCTTC. Its translation: CASSFAPELGTGKYNEQFF. The genes are TRBV7-2 and TRBJ2-1; 8 positions match TRBD1. Trimming removed 3 bases from V and 4 bases from J; junction bases left unmatched: 17. The CDR3 is made up of 19 amino acids. Germline V CDR1 and CDR2: SGHTA, FQGNSA.

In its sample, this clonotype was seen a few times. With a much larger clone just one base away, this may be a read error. The CDR3 loop is CASSPDRTLAKNTQYF. For the CDR3, the DNA is TGTGCCAGCAGCCCTGACAGGACGTTAGCCAAAAACACTCAGTACTTC. The chain carries TRBV12-3 or TRBV12-4 and TRBJ2-4; perhaps TRBD1 as D (6 bases). The CDR3 runs 16 residues.

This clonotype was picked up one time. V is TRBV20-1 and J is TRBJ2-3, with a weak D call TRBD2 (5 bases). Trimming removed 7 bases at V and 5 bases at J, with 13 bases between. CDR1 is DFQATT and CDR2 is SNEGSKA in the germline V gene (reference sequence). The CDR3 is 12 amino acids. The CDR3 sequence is CSVRERGDTQYF. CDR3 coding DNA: TGCAGTGTTCGAGAACGGGGAGATACGCAGTATTTT.

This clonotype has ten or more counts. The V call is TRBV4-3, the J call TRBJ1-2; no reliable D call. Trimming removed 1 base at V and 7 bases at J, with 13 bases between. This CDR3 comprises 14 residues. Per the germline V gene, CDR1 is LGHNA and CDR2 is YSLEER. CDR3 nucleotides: TGCGCCAGCAGCCAAGGTTTCCGTGTGGGTGGCTACACCTTC. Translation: CASSQGFRVGGYTF.

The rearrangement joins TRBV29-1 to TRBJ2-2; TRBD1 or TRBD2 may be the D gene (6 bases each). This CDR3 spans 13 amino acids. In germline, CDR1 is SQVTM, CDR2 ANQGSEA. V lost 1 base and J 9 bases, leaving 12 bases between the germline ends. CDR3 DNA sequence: TGCAGCGTTGAAGCCCCGGGGGACAGGGAGCTGTTTTTT. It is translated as CSVEAPGDRELFF.

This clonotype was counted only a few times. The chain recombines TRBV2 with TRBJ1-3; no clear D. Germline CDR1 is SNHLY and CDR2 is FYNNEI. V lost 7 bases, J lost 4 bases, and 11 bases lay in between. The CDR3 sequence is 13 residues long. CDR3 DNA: TGTGCCAGCACCGCTAGACAAGGAAACACCATATATTTT. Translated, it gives CASTARQGNTIYF. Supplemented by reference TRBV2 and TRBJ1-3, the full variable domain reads EPEVTQTPSHQVTQMGQEVILRCVPISNHLYFYWYRQILGQKVEFLVSFYNNEISEKSEIFDDQFSVERPDGSNFTLKIRSTKLEDSAMYFCASTARQGNTIYFGEGSWLTVV.

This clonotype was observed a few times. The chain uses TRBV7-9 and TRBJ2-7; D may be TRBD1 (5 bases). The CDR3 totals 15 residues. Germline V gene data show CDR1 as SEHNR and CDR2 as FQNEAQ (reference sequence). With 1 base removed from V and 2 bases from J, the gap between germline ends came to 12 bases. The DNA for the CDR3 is TGTGCCAGCAGCTTAGGGTTGGGGCAGACCTACGAGCAGTACTTC. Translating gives CASSLGLGQTYEQYF.

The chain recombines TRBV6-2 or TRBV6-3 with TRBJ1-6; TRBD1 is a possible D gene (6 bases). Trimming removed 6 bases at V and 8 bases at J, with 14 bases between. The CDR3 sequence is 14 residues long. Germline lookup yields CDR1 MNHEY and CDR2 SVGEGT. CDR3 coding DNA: TGTGCCAGCAGACAGCGGAACAGGGATTCACCCCTCCACTTT. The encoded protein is CASRQRNRDSPLHF.

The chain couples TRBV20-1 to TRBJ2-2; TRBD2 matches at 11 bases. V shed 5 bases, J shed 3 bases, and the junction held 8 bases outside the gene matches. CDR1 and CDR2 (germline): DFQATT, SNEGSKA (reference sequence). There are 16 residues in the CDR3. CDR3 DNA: TGCAGTGCTTTCTTTAGCGGGGGGGCTGACACCGGGGAGCTGTTTTTT. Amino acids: CSAFFSGGADTGELFF.

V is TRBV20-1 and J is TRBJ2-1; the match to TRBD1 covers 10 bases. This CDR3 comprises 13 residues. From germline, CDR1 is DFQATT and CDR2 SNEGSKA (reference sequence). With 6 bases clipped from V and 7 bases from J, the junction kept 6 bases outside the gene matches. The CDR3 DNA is TGCAGTGCAGGACAGGGGGTTGGTAATGAGCAGTTCTTC. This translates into CSAGQGVGNEQFF.

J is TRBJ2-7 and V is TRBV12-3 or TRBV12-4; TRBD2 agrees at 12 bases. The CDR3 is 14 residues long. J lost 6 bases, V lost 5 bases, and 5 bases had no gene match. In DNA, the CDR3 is TGTGCCAGCAGTCCTCGGACTAGCGGGACCGAGCAGTACTTC. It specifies CASSPRTSGTEQYF.

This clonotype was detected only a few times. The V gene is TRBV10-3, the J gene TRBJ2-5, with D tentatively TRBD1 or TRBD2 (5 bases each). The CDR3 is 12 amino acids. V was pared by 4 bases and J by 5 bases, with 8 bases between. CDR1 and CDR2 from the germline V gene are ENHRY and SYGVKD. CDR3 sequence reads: CAISAGLETQYF. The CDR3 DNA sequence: TGTGCCATCAGTGCGGGGCTGGAGACCCAGTACTTC.

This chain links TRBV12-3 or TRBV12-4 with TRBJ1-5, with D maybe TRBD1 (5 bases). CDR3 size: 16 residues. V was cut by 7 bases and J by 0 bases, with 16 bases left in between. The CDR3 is CASTLGEGISNQPQHF. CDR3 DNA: TGTGCCAGCACCCTCGGAGAGGGGATTAGCAATCAGCCCCAGCATTTT.

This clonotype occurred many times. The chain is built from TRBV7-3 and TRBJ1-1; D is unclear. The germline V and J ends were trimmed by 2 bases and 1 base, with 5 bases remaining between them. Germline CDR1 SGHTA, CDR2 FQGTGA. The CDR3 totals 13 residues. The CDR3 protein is CASSLSENTEAFF. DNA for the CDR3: TGTGCCAGCAGCTTATCAGAGAACACTGAAGCTTTCTTT.

The CDR3 region has the DNA TGTGCCAGCAGCCCCTTCGGACGGTACACTGAAGCTTTCTTT. It encodes CASSPFGRYTEAFF. The chain links TRBV14 to TRBJ1-1; D unclear. The germline V gene encodes CDR1 SGHDN and CDR2 FVKESK. Trimming removed 4 bases from V and 3 bases from J, with 12 bases in between. CDR3 length: 14 residues.

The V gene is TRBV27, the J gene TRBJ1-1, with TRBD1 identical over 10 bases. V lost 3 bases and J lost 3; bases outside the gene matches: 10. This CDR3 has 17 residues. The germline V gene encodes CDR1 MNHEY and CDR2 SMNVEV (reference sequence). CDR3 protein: CASSFRTGGTGDTEAFF. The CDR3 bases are TGTGCCAGCAGTTTCCGGACAGGGGGAACTGGGGACACTGAAGCTTTCTTT.

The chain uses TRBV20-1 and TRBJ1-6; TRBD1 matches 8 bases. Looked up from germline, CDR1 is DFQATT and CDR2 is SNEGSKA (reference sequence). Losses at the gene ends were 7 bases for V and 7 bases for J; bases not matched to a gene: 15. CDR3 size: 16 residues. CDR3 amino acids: CSVRADRETANSPLHF. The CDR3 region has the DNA TGCAGTGTAAGGGCGGACAGGGAGACGGCAAATTCACCCCTCCACTTT.

CDR3 sequence (DNA): TGTGCCAGCAGCTTAGCGCTCGTTTCGGACAGGACCGTGAACACTGAAGCTTTCTTT. The encoded protein is CASSLALVSDRTVNTEAFF. The chain has TRBV7-9 and TRBJ1-1, with 7 bases fitting TRBD1. The CDR3 extends over 19 amino acids. CDR1 is SEHNR and CDR2 is FQNEAQ in the germline V gene (reference sequence). V shed 0 bases and J 0 bases; nucleotides not matched to a gene: 13.

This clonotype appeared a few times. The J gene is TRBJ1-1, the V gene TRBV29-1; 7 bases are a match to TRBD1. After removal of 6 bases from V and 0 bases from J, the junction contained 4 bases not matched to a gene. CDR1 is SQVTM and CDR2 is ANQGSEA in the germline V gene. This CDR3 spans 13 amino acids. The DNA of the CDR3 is TGCAGCGTCCAACAGGGGATGAACACTGAAGCTTTCTTT. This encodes CSVQQGMNTEAFF.

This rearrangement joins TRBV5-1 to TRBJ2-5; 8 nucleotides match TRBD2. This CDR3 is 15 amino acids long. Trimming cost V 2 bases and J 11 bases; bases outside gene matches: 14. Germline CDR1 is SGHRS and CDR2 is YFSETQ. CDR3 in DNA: TGCGCCAGCAGCTTCCGGGGGGGGGCCAACGGGGAGCAGTACTTC. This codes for CASSFRGGANGEQYF.

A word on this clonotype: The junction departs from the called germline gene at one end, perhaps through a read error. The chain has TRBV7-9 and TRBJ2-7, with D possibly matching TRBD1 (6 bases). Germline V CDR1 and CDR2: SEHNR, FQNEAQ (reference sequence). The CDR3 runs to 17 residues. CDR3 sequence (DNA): TGTGCCAGCAGCCCCAACGAACAGGGACCGATCTCCTACGGGCAGTACTTC. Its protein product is CASSPNEQGPISYGQYF.